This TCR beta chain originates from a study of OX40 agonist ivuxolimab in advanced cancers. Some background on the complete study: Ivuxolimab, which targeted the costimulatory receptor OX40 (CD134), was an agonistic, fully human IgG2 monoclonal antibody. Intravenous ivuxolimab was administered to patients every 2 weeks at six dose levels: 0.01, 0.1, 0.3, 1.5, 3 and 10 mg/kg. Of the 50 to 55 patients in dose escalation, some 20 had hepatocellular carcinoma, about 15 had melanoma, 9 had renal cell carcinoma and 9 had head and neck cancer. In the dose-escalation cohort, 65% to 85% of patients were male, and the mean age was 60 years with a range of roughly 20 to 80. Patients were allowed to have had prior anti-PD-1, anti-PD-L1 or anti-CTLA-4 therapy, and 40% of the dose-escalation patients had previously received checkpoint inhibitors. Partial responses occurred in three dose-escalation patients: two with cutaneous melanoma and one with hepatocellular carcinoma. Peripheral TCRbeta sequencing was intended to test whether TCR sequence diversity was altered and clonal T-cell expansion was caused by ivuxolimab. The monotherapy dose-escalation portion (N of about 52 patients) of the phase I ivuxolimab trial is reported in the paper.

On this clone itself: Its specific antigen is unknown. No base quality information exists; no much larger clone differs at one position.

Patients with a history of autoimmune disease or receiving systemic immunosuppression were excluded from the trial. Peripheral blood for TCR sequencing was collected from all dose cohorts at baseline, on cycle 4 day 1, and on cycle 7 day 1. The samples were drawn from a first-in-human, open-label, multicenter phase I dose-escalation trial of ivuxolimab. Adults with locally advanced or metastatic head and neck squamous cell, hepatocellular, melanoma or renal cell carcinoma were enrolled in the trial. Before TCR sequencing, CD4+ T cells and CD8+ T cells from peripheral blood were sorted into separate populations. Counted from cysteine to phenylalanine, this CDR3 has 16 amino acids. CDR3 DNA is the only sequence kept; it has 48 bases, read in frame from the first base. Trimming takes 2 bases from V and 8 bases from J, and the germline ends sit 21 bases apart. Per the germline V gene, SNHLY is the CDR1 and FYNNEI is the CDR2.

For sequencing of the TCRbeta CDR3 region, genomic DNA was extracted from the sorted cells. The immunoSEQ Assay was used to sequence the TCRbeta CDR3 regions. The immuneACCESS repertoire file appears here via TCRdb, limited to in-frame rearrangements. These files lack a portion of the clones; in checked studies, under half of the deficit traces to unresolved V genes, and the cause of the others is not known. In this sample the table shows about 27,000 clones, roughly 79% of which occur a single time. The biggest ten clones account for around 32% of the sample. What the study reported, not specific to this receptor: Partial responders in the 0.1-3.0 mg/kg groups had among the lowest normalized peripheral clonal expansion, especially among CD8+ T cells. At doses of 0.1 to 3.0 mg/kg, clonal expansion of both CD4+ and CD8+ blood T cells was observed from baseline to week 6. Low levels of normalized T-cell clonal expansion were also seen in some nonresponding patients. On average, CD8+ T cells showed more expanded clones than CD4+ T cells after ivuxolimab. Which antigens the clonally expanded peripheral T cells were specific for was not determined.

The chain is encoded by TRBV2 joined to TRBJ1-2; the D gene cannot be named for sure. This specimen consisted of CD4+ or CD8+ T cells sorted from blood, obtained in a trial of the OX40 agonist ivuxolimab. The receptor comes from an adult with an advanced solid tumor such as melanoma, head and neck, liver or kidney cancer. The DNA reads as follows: TGTGCCAGCAGTGAAAGTCTTAGCTTCGCCCTAGGAGGCTACACCTTC. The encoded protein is CASSESLSFALGGYTF.